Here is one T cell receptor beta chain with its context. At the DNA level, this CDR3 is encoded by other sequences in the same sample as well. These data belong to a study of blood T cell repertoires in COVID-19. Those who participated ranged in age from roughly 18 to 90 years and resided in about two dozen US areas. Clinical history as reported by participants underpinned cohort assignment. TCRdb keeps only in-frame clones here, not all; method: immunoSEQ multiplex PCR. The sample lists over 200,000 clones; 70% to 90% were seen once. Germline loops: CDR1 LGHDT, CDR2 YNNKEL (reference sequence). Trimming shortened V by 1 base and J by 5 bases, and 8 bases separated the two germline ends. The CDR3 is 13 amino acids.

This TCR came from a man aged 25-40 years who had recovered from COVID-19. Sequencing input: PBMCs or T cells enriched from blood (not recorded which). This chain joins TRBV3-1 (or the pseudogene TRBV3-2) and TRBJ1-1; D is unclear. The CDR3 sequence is CASSQGLRTEAFF. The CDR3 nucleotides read TGTGCCAGCAGCCAAGGGTTACGGACTGAAGCTTTCTTT.